This T cell receptor (beta chain) is from a study of blood T cell repertoires in COVID-19. Background on the study: Donors in the United States, Italy and Spain gave samples during acute or convalescent COVID-19. In each case, the material was cDNA or gDNA derived from T cells, B-cell-depleted T cells, or PBMCs.

The data were produced by immunoSEQ multiplex PCR, yet TCRdb's version contains in-frame clones alone and is incomplete. The sample has about 110,000 clones, 85% to 90% seen once. Looked up from germline, CDR1 is MNHNY and CDR2 is SVGAGI (reference sequence). The CDR3 consists of 15 residues. Trimming left V 6 bases short and J 5 bases short, with 19 bases between. The sequencing sample was made of peripheral blood. This rearrangement joins TRBV6-6 to TRBJ1-1, with a weak D call TRBD1 (5 bases). The receptor comes from a human donor in a cohort sampled during active COVID-19. The CDR3 reads CASSAHHPGKTEAFF. The DNA of the CDR3 is TGTGCCAGCAGCGCTCACCACCCAGGGAAGACTGAAGCTTTCTTT.